This T cell receptor beta chain was sequenced for a study of blood T cells in healthy people across ages. Broader study findings: Older age went with lower TCR beta diversity per million T cells, in a roughly linear way. Without sorted subsets, naive and antigen-experienced compartments could not be conclusively compared. Researchers deemed the diversity estimates from one million T cells underestimates. Among long-lived donors, naive CD4+ cells were more numerous and diversity higher than in aged donors.

Sample-barcoded 5' priming and a J-beta primer mix drove a second PCR of roughly 6 to 12 cycles. One entry per CDR3 protein, called by TCRdb with MiXCR from the 5' RACE reads. In the table there are under 1 million distinct CDR3 sequences, under 45% of which are singletons. Regarding this clonotype: Its specificity is not known.

This receptor was identified in a man aged 60-69 years in good health. The sequenced material came from blood.

CDR3 loop: CATSRDRAGGRETQYF. The CDR3 DNA reads TGTGCCACCAGCAGAGATCGGGCAGGGGGCCGGGAGACCCAGTACTTC. This chain links TRBV15 with TRBJ2-5, with 8 bases lining up with TRBD1. Germline CDR1 is LNHNV and CDR2 is YYDKDF (reference sequence). V gave up 0 bases and J gave up 5 bases; unmatched junction bases: 8. The CDR3 consists of 16 residues.